Below, one T cell receptor (beta chain) is given with its context. The record originates from a study of blood T cell repertoires in COVID-19. Study information: In each case, the material was cDNA or gDNA derived from T cells, B-cell-depleted T cells, or PBMCs.

Per the original data handling: Amplified reference gene primers provided the basis for estimating nucleated cell counts. TCRdb's table, derived via immunoSEQ multiplex PCR, lists solely in-frame clones and lacks some. That table supplies the V and J calls and clone size; D and trimming were determined from the DNA. Of approximately 100,000 clones in the sample, 65% to 90% were seen once. J was trimmed by 7 bases and V by 2 bases; bases with no gene match: 6. Germline values: CDR1 SGHRS, CDR2 YFSETQ. The CDR3 contains 15 residues. This sequence originates from a woman of 80 years or more with active or convalescent COVID-19. What was sequenced was peripheral blood. The J gene is TRBJ1-2, the V gene TRBV5-1; TRBD1 matches at 12 bases. CDR3 protein: CASSFSGTGGLGYTF. DNA of the CDR3: TGCGCCAGCAGCTTCTCCGGGACAGGGGGCCTTGGCTACACCTTC.